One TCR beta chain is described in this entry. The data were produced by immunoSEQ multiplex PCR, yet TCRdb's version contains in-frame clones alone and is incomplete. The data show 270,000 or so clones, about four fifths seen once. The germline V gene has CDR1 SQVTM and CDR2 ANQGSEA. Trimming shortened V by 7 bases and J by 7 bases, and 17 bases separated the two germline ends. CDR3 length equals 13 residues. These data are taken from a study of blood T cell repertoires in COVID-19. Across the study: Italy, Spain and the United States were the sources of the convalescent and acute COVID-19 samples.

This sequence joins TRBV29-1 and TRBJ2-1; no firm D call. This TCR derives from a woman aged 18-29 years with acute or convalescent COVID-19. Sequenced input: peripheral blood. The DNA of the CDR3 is TGCAGCGCCCCAGGCCAGGCAAGAAATGAGCAGTTCTTC. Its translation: CSAPGQARNEQFF.